Given below is one T cell receptor (beta chain) in context. The data stem from a study of blood T cell repertoires in COVID-19. Across the study: Donors in the United States, Italy and Spain gave samples during acute or convalescent COVID-19.

One Seattle source followed patients from active infection through their disease course. In the authors' methods: How many nucleated cells were present was estimated from reference gene primer amplification. Clones were read by immunoSEQ multiplex PCR, and TCRdb kept only the in-frame ones, dropping some. V and J calls and clone size are given by that table; D and trimming were obtained from the DNA. The table shows roughly 440,000 clones, with approximately 88% occurring only once. The germline gives CDR1 LGHDT, CDR2 YNNKEL (reference sequence). Trimming stripped 2 bases from V and 4 bases from J, with 11 bases between. The CDR3 spans 14 residues.

Sequenced sample: peripheral blood. The chain uses TRBV3-1 (or the pseudogene TRBV3-2) and TRBJ1-2; a weak D match, TRBD1 (5 bases). This TCR came from a woman between 45 and 60 years old with COVID-19, enrolled during active disease. CDR3 region: CASSQIADSYGYTF. The CDR3 nucleotides read TGTGCCAGCAGCCAAATTGCCGACAGCTATGGCTACACCTTC.